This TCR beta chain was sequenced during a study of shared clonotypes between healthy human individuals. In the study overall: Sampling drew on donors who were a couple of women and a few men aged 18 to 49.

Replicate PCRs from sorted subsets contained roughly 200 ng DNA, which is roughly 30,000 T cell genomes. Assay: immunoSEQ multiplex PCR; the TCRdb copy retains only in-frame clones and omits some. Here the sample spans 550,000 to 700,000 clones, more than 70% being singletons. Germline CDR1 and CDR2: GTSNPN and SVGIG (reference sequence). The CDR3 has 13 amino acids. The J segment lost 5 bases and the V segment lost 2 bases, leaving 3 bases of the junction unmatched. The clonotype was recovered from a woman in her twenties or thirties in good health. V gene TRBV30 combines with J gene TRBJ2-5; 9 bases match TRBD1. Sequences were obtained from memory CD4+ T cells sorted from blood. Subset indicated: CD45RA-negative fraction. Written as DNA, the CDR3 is TGTGCCTGGAGTCGTGACAGGGGGGAGACCCAGTACTTC. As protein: CAWSRDRGETQYF. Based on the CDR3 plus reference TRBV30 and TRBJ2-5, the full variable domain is SQTIHQWPATLVQPVGSPLSLECTVEGTSNPNLYWYRQAAGRGLQLLFYSVGIGQISSEVPQNLSASRPQDRQFILSSKKLLLSDSGFYLCAWSRDRGETQYFGPGTRLLVL.